These T cell receptor beta chains were read from a single sample in a study of type 1 regulatory T cells. TCRdb redid the calling of the reads with MiXCR, one entry per CDR3 protein. The table lists 75,000 to 100,000 distinct CDR3 sequences, 31% of them singletons. Specimen: CD4+ T cells, either the whole sample or a sorted fraction (not recorded which). These receptor sequences come from a human donor in good health. The CDR3 runs from the conserved cysteine through the conserved F or W. A D gene is named only where the DNA matches it firmly. Expanded clones get a size class; other rows say once, few or many, or leave the size out.

j_call v_call d_call clone_size cdr3_nt cdr3_aa
TRBJ2-1 TRBV3-1 TRBD2 few TGTGCCAGCAGCCAAGCCAGACTAGCGGGAGGGGGGCAGTTCTTC CASSQARLAGGGQFF
TRBJ2-7 TRBV7-2 - - TGTGCCAGCAGCCAGACTAGGGCGAGCTCCTACGAGCAGTACTTC CASSQTRASSYEQYF
TRBJ1-6 TRBV7-2 - few TGTGCCAGCAGCTTAGCTTTCAGGGAGAGTCATAATTCACCCCTCCACTTT CASSLAFRESHNSPLHF
TRBJ2-5 TRBV7-9 - few TGTGCCAGCAGCTTAGTAAGCGGGCCACCCCGAGAGACCCAGTACTTC CASSLVSGPPRETQYF
TRBJ1-6 TRBV18 TRBD1 - TGTGCCAGCTCACCTTGGGGACAGGGACCTCCCGATGCCTCACCCCTCCACTTT CASSPWGQGPPDASPLHF
TRBJ2-7 TRBV28 - - TGTGCCAGCACCCCTTGGGGCTCCTACGAGCAGTACTTC CASTPWGSYEQYF
TRBJ2-1 TRBV20-1 TRBD2 - TGCAGTGCTAGAGGCAATAGCGGGAGGGCCCTGAGTGAGCAGTTCTTC CSARGNSGRALSEQFF
TRBJ2-7 TRBV6-2/TRBV6-3 TRBD2 - TGTGCCAGCAGTTCCCCGGGACTAGCGGGATACAACGAGCAGTACTTC CASSSPGLAGYNEQYF
TRBJ2-6 TRBV7-9 - - TGTGCCAGCGACCGGTACTCTGGGGCCAACGTCCTGACTTTC CASDRYSGANVLTF
TRBJ1-5 TRBV2 TRBD1 - TGTGCCAGCAACATGGACAGGGTGATCAATCAGCCCCAGCATTTT CASNMDRVINQPQHF
TRBJ2-7 TRBV19 TRBD2 - TGTGCCAGTACTGATAGAACCGGGACTATCCGCTTC CASTDRTGTIRF
TRBJ2-1 TRBV11-3 - - TGTGCCAGCAGCCGGACCCCTAATGAGCAGTTCTTC CASSRTPNEQFF
TRBJ2-5 TRBV20-1 - few TGCAGTGCCCTCCACCCTACAGAGACCCAGTACTTC CSALHPTETQYF
TRBJ2-7 TRBV19 TRBD1 many TGTGCCAGTAGTATATACCAGGGGGTCAACGAGCAGTACTTC CASSIYQGVNEQYF
TRBJ2-1 TRBV7-6 - - TGTGCCAGCAGCCGAGGGGCCGGAGTGGGTTCCGATGAGCAGTTCTTC CASSRGAGVGSDEQFF
TRBJ2-5 TRBV6-2/TRBV6-3 - - TGTGCCAGCAGTTACGATTTGACTAGCCAAGAGACCCAGTACTTC CASSYDLTSQETQYF
TRBJ2-7 TRBV6-2/TRBV6-3 - few TGTGCCAGCAGTTACCGGAGGGGAGTAGGAAACGAGCAGTACTTC CASSYRRGVGNEQYF
TRBJ1-2 TRBV5-4 - - TGTGCCAGCAGCTTGGGGGCAGAAAACTATGGCTACACCTTC CASSLGAENYGYTF
TRBJ1-1 TRBV20-1 - - TGCAGTGCTAGAAGTTGGATAATGAACACTGAAGCTTTCTTT CSARSWIMNTEAFF